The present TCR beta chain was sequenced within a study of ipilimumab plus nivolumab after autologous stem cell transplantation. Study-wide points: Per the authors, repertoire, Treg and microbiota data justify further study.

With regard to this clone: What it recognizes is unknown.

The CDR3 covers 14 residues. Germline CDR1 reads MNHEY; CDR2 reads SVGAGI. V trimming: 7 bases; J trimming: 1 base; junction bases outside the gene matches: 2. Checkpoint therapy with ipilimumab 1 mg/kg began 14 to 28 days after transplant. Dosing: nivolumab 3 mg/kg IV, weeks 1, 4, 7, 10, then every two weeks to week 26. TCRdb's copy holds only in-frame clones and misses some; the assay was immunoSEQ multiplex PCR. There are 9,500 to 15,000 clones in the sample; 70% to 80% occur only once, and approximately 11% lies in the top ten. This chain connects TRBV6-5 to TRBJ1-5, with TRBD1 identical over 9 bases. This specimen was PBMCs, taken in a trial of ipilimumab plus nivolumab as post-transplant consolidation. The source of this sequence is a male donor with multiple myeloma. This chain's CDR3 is CASKDRGSNQPQHF. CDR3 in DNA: TGTGCCAGCAAGGACAGGGGAAGCAATCAGCCCCAGCATTTT.